This T cell receptor beta chain was observed in a study of CD8+CD57+ T cells in acquired aplastic anemia. Looking at the study overall: The study obtained an average of around 2.9 ug of DNA from sorted CD4+ and CD8+ cells.

This clonotype was seen ten or more times. Its antigen remains unidentified. The ends were cut back, 4 bases at V and 4 bases at J, with 10 bases in the middle. Germline CDR1 LGHNT, CDR2 FRNRAP. The CDR3 runs to 13 residues. The study's findings and limits: Patients and controls were found to share fewer than 35 CD8+ CDR3 sequences. Patient and control CD8+ Simpson's diversity was not significantly different.

Using genomic DNA as the template, TCR beta VDJ and CDR3 profiling was carried out. TCRdb reprocessed the reads via MiXCR and lists one record per CDR3 protein. The data contain about 200,000 distinct CDR3 sequences, 30% to 40% of them singletons. This TCR was recovered from a human donor in good health, serving as a control. The V gene is TRBV12-5, the J gene TRBJ1-1; D gene uncertain. Sequencing input: sorted CD4+, CD8+, or CD8+CD57+ T cells (not recorded which) from PBMCs. This CDR3 is CASGSLASTEAFF. The CDR3 nucleotides read TGTGCTAGTGGTTCCCTGGCCTCCACTGAAGCTTTCTTT.